This TCR beta chain was captured in a study of T cells in Graves' hyperthyroidism and ophthalmopathy. This clonotype has a count of ten or more. Its antigen is unidentified. The CDR3 runs to 13 residues. V gave up 5 bases and J gave up 8 bases, with 12 bases separating them. The study based diagnoses on clinical symptoms, serum thyroxine and TRAb, thyroid ultrasound and orbital computed tomography. RNA transcripts were the template for amplifying TCR beta CDR3 regions. The TCR CDR3 first-round RT-PCR relied on the HTBI primer set. TCRdb ran MiXCR on the multiplex PCR reads and lists one entry per CDR3 protein. This table has 600,000 or so distinct CDR3 sequences, approximately 14% appearing once. The study, taken as a whole, reports: Researchers report that a 13 V-J model separated ophthalmopathy from stable hyperthyroidism. The model's output predicted ophthalmopathy at a median of around 7 months prior to onset. Within blood appeared most thyroid clonotypes that had expanded above 0.001.

Sequencing used blood. The receptor was derived from a woman aged 18-35 years with Graves' ophthalmopathy. The chain uses TRBV12-3 or TRBV12-4 and TRBJ2-2; D is uncertain. The CDR3 coding sequence is TGTGCCAGCAGTCCCCAAGGGCAGGGGGAGCTGTTTTTT. This translates into CASSPQGQGELFF.